This TCR beta chain was obtained from a study of blood T cell repertoires in COVID-19. As for the study in general: From the United States, Italy and Spain came samples of acute and convalescent COVID-19. From T cells, B-cell-depleted T cells, or PBMCs came the material, which was cDNA or gDNA.

The CDR3 contains 18 residues. The V and J ends lost 3 bases and 1 base, in that order; junction bases with no gene match: 11. CDR1 and CDR2 (germline): KGHDR, SFDVKD. In the original workflow: Scientists estimated how many nucleated cells there were by amplifying reference gene primers. Clones were sequenced by immunoSEQ multiplex PCR, and TCRdb holds only the in-frame ones, with some missing. The D gene and trimming were derived from the DNA, and the V and J assignments and clone size from that table. The repertoire holds about 100,000 clones, around 88% seen once, with under 5.5% in the top ten. The sequencing input was peripheral blood. This sequence was found in a human donor in a cohort sampled during active COVID-19. This chain uses TRBV24-1 with TRBJ2-1; TRBD1 matches 7 bases. CDR3 in DNA: TGTGCCACCAGTGATCCCCTTGGGACAGCGACATCCTACAATGAGCAGTTCTTC. Its translation: CATSDPLGTATSYNEQFF.